The sequence of this T cell receptor (beta chain) was determined in a study of control samples from healthy donors and cancer patients (dated by TCRdb to 2020 to 2021). The V end loses 5 bases and the J end loses 3 bases, and a stretch of 10 bases separates them. Reading from cysteine to phenylalanine, the CDR3 counts 12 amino acids. The kept DNA is CDR3 alone, 36 bases in frame from the first base. CDR1 SQVTM and CDR2 ANQGSEA are derived from the germline V gene. Comments on this clone: This receptor's antigen is unknown. No much larger clonotype is one base removed from it; base qualities were not supplied.

Preparation of the library involved the immunoSEQ multiplex PCR assay. In TCRdb, the immuneACCESS table is reduced to in-frame sequences with V and J assigned. These tables do not hold every clone; where another copy was compared, an unresolved V gene accounts for under half, and the others remain unexplained. The sample table contains 60,000 to 75,000 clones; only one count was recorded for approximately 89% of them. The ten biggest clones cover roughly 5.5% of the sample. The sequence joins TRBV29-1 to TRBJ1-2; no D segment can be confidently identified. The sequence was obtained from a man between 60 and 75 years old with colorectal cancer. The material sequenced was PBMCs. The CDR3 amino acid sequence is: CSVPLMDYGYTF. The nucleotides read TGCAGCGTTCCCCTCATGGACTATGGCTACACCTTC.